This paragraph covers one TCR beta chain sequence. The antigen this receptor binds is unknown. No base-level quality is on record; no much larger clone is a single base apart. The germline V end is reduced by 5 bases and the J end by 7 bases; junction bases left unmatched: 3. From the cysteine up to the phenylalanine, the CDR3 has a length of 13 residues. Left in the record is the CDR3 DNA by itself, 39 bases read in frame from the first base. In the germline V gene, CDR1 corresponds to MNHNS and CDR2 to SASEGT. These data originate in a study of shared clonotypes between healthy human individuals (dated by TCRdb to the early 2020s). Regarding the research as a whole: The cohort included a few men and a couple of women between 18 and 49 years of age. Per donor, three plates each were used for CD4 naive and CD4 memory, two for CD8 naive, and one for CD8 memory. The study deeply sequenced blood TCR repertoires of 5 or 6 healthy adults to estimate repertoire size and the extent of clonotype sharing between individuals. To increase sequencing depth and limit assay-specific biases, TCR repertoire library preparation and sequencing were carried out by different laboratories using diverse techniques. Leukapheresis yielded between about 0.94 and 8.9 billion PBMCs per donor. Overall results and qualifications from the work: Naive subsets generally had larger estimated clonotype richness than memory subsets did. Compared with non-shared clonotypes, clonotypes shared by all four sorted-subset donors had higher generation probabilities. Across four donors, approximately 5% of naive CD4, roughly 3.8% of naive CD8, 2.3% of memory CD4, and approximately 0.4% of memory CD8 clonotypes were shared. Sampling was limited to blood, and TCR repertoires in tissue likely differ from TCR repertoires in blood. Based on pairwise subsampling, the degree of clonotype sharing among donors was expected to be affected by sequencing depth. Even with the large sequencing depth, rarefaction of the sorted-subset datasets indicated that sequencing was incomplete. The genetic and exposure-history diversity represented was limited by the small number of donors.

Healthy HIV-negative adults with no recently reported acute infections or vaccinations were included as donors. Only Caucasian adults living in Nashville, Tennessee, USA were represented among the donors. Magnetic negative selection was used to enrich CD4+ T cells, after which naive cells were positively selected on CD45RA and the negative fraction became the memory subset. Blood was obtained by leukapheresis, after which PBMCs were separated by Ficoll-Histopaque density gradient centrifugation and cryopreserved in liquid nitrogen vapor phase. Analytical flow cytometry was used to check the purity and quantity of each magnetically sorted T cell population. Each sorted fraction had its genomic DNA isolated and then quantified by UV absorbance on a Nanodrop 2000c. Using the deep immunoSEQ assay, TCR CDR3 regions were amplified from genomic DNA by multiplex PCR. Extracted genomic DNA from each cell subset was distributed evenly across all wells of several immunoSEQ 96-well plates, and each plate was treated as a replicate. Each replicate PCR for sorted subsets received approximately 200 ng genomic DNA, equal to about 30,000 T cell genomes. The purified libraries were quantified using a Qubit 3.0 fluorometer, sized with a Bioanalyzer 2100, and then quantified again using the KAPA Library Quantification kit. Every immunoSEQ 96-well plate was sequenced on a separate single-read 150-cycle Illumina NextSeq 550 flow cell. Per the original workflow: Because the immunoSEQ output included only junctional sequences and no quality scores, the filtering could not be the same as the filtering used for full-length reads. Sequences were annotated with PyIR, a Python wrapper for IgBLAST v1.9, and V/J genes and CDR3 were assigned using IMGT germline references. Reads were removed for weak V/J assignments (E-value above 1e-6), missing CDR3, stop codons, out-of-frame junctions, or ambiguous translated residues. V3J clonotypes were defined as sequences sharing an identical inferred V gene, J gene, and CDR3 amino acid sequence. The percentage overlap between two repertoires was calculated by dividing the number of shared unique clonotypes by the size of the smaller repertoire. RTK rarefaction, the Chao1 estimator, and Recon v2.1 estimates of unobserved clonotypes were used to assess repertoire richness. Generation probabilities were computed with OLGA for all TCRbeta clonotypes obtained by the gDNA method from several donors. Held by TCRdb, this immuneACCESS table contains in-frame sequences only and omits some clones. Under half of the omission traces to an unresolved V gene where checked; the cause of the rest is unknown. V and J calls and clone size are those listed in that table; D and trimming were worked out from the DNA. This sample holds approximately 940,000 clones; approximately 76% were observed only once. About 1.5% of the sample is in the top ten clones.

Sample: memory CD4+ T cells sorted from blood. The cell subset or site label here, explained by the study, means: CD45RA-negative fraction. The sequence is built from TRBV6-1 and TRBJ1-4, and 8 bases in between align with TRBD1. This TCR was sampled from a man aged 18-30 years in good health. The DNA is as follows: TGTGCCAGCAGTAACGACAGGGGTGAAAAACTGTTTTTT. Its product reads: CASSNDRGEKLFF.